This T cell receptor beta chain was recorded in a study of T cell changes during pregnancy in multiple sclerosis. TCRdb keeps only in-frame clones here, not all; method: immunoSEQ multiplex PCR. This sample has around 53,000 clones, with about 92% found just once. The sequencing used CD8+ T cells from peripheral blood mononuclear cells, collected before pregnancy. The sequence was collected from a female donor with multiple sclerosis, enrolled in a pregnancy study.

The CDR3 reads CASSETSGGPATQYF. CDR3 DNA: TGTGCCAGCAGTGAAACGAGCGGGGGGCCGGCTACGCAGTATTTT. The V and J genes are TRBV6-1 and TRBJ2-3; 9 positions match TRBD2. The germline V gene has CDR1 MNHNS and CDR2 SASEGT. The ends lost 2 bases at V and 8 bases at J; junction bases unmatched: 8. The CDR3 totals 15 residues.